The text below deals with one T cell receptor beta chain. The time point: pre-treatment sample, taken before nivolumab and TIL therapy. Pleural nodules or supraclavicular lymph nodes made up most of the excised metastases sampled. Progressing patients received lymphodepletion, expanded TIL infusion and IL-2. Sequencing used immunoSEQ v3. Sequenced by immunoSEQ multiplex PCR; TCRdb stores in-frame clones only, minus some. Counted here are some 26,000 clones, approximately 57% occurring once; the ten biggest clones make up roughly a sixth. The germline V gene encodes CDR1 SQVTM and CDR2 ANQGSEA. The CDR3 length is 15 residues. After removal of 2 bases from V and 8 bases from J, the junction contained 6 bases not matched to a gene. This entry comes from a study of TIL therapy for anti-PD-1-resistant metastatic lung cancer. On the study more broadly: Patients had a median age of around 54 years (range about 35-80). Median tumor mutation burden was 1.5 mutations per megabase.

The material was tumor tissue, obtained at baseline. The rearrangement joins TRBV29-1 to TRBJ2-1; 13 positions match TRBD2. This sequence originates from a woman aged 30-85 years with non-small cell lung cancer. The CDR3 coding sequence is TGCAGCGTTGAAACAACTAGCGGGAGGGGGGATGAGCAGTTCTTC. Protein product: CSVETTSGRGDEQFF.